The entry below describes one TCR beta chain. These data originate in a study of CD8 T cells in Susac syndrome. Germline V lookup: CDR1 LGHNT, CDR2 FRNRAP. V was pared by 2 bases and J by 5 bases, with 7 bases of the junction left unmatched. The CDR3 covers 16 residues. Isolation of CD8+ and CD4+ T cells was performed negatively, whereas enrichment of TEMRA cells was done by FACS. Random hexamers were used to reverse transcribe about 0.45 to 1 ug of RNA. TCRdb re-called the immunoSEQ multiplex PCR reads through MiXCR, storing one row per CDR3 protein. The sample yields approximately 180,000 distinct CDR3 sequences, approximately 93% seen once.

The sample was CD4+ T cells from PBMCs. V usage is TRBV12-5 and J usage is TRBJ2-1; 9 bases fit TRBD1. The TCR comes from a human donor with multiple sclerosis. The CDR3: CASGLMLGTGNNEQFF. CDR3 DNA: TGTGCTAGTGGTTTGATGCTCGGGACAGGGAACAATGAGCAGTTCTTC.